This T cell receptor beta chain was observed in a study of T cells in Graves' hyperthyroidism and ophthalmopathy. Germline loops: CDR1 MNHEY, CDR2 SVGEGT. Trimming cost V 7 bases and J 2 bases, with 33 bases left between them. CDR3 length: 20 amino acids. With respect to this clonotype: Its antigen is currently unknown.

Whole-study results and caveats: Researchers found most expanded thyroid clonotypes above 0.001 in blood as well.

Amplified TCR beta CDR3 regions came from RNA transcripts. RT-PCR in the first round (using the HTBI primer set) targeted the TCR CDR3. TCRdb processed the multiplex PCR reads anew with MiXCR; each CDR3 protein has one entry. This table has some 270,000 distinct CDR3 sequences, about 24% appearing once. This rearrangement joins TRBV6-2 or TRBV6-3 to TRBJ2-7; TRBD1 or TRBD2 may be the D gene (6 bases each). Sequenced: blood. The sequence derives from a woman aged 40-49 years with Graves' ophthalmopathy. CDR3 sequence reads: CASTPPDSPGQGRGAYEQYF. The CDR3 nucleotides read TGTGCCAGCACGCCGCCGGACAGCCCGGGCCAAGGTAGGGGGGCCTACGAGCAGTACTTC.